These 14 T cell receptor beta chains were sequenced from one sample in a study of shared clonotypes between healthy human individuals. The method was immunoSEQ multiplex PCR; TCRdb's version includes in-frame clones alone and lacks a portion of them. Of about 470,000 clones in the sample, roughly three quarters were seen once. Material: PBMCs. The receptors were sampled from a woman between 40 and 50 years old in good health. Some clones in this sample may be carry-over from other donors' samples.

CDR3 bases: TGTGCCAGCAGCACCCAACCGGGACTCTACCACAATGAGCAGTTCTTC. Protein sequence: CASSTQPGLYHNEQFF. This rearrangement joins TRBV11-2 to TRBJ2-1; perhaps TRBD2 as D (6 bases). Per the germline V gene, CDR1 is SGHAT and CDR2 is FQNNGV. The CDR3 is 16 residues long. The V gene lost 5 bases and the J gene lost 5 bases, with 19 bases spanning the gap.

Only one count was recorded for this clone. The CDR3 nucleotides read TGTGCCAGCAGCTTGGAAGGGGCCAACCGAAAGGACTATGGCTACACCTTC. It is translated as CASSLEGANRKDYGYTF. The rearrangement joins TRBV5-4 to TRBJ1-2; the D gene is possibly TRBD1 (5 bases). Germline CDR1 and CDR2: SGHNT and YYREEE (reference sequence). The length of the CDR3 is 17 residues. Trimming took off 0 bases at V and 3 bases at J, with 18 bases between the two ends.

The CDR3 region is CASSRASGTGTDTQYF. CDR3 nucleotide sequence: TGTGCCAGCAGTAGGGCTAGCGGGACCGGCACAGATACGCAGTATTTT. This chain uses TRBV25-1 with TRBJ2-3; 9 bases fit TRBD2. The CDR3 runs 16 residues. Germline CDR1 is MGHDK and CDR2 is SYGVNS. V was clipped by 5 bases and J by 1 base; unmatched bases: 7.

The rearrangement uses TRBV4-2 and TRBJ1-2; D gene uncertain. V lost 2 bases and J lost 3, with 10 bases in between. The germline gives CDR1 LGHNA, CDR2 YNFKEQ. The CDR3 has 14 amino acids. The DNA of the CDR3 is TGTGCCAGCAGCCAACCCCCGGAGCACTATGGCTACACCTTC. Amino acid sequence: CASSQPPEHYGYTF.

The gene calls are TRBV5-4 and TRBJ2-5, with 7 bases fitting TRBD1. CDR1 is SGHNT, CDR2 YYREEE, per germline (reference sequence). The V and J ends lost 6 bases and 4 bases, in that order; junction bases with no gene match: 9. The CDR3 extends over 14 amino acids. CDR3 region: CASTRDSNRETQYF. In nucleotides, the CDR3 is TGTGCCAGCACCCGGGACAGTAACCGAGAGACCCAGTACTTC.

This clone was found a few times. The CDR3 DNA is TGTGCCAGCAGCGGGGGGACCTTCCAAGAGACCCAGTACTTC. Protein product: CASSGGTFQETQYF. The V call is TRBV7-2, the J call TRBJ2-5; D perhaps matches TRBD2 (6 bases). Germline lookup yields CDR1 SGHTA and CDR2 FQGNSA. V shed 5 bases and J shed 1 base, with 11 bases lying between them. This CDR3 is 14 amino acids long.

This clone has just one count. The V call is TRBV30, the J call TRBJ1-5, with no clear D. This CDR3 comprises 12 residues. V lost 4 bases, J lost 4 bases, and 8 bases lay in between. Per the germline V gene, CDR1 is GTSNPN and CDR2 is SVGIG (reference sequence). The CDR3 is CAWNRGNQPQHF. CDR3 DNA sequence: TGTGCCTGGAACCGTGGAAATCAGCCCCAGCATTTT.

This chain uses TRBV5-6 with TRBJ2-6; 8 bases match TRBD1. CDR3 length: 19 amino acids. The junction had 16 bases not matched to a gene; V was cut back by 4 bases and J by 4 bases. Germline CDR1 reads SGHDT; CDR2 reads YYEEEE. CDR3 region: CASSPPPGQDASGANVLTF. As DNA, the CDR3 is TGTGCCAGCAGCCCCCCTCCGGGACAGGATGCTTCGGGGGCCAACGTCCTGACTTTC. Full variable domain (rest looked up from reference TRBV5-6 and TRBJ2-6): DAGVTQSPTHLIKTRGQQVTLRCSPKSGHDTVSWYQQALGQGPQFIFQYYEEEERQRGNFPDRFSGHQFPNYSSELNVNALLLGDSALYLCASSPPPGQDASGANVLTFGAGSRLTVL.

The chain recombines TRBV5-1 with TRBJ1-1, with 7 bases matching TRBD1. The CDR3 runs to 14 residues. With 7 bases clipped from V and 0 bases from J, the junction kept 6 bases outside the gene matches. The germline V gene has CDR1 SGHRS and CDR2 YFSETQ. The CDR3 region is CASRPGGLNTEAFF. The CDR3 bases are TGCGCCAGCCGGCCAGGGGGATTGAACACTGAAGCTTTCTTT.

The CDR3 bases are TGTGCCAGCAGCTTAGGAATTAACACTGAAGCTTTCTTT. It yields the protein CASSLGINTEAFF. V and J are TRBV11-3 and TRBJ1-1, with D hard to call. This CDR3 has 13 amino acids. V shed 1 base and J shed 2 bases, with 5 bases lying between them. Germline V gene data show CDR1 as SGHNT and CDR2 as YENEEA.

This clone was seen a handful of times. This chain links TRBV19 with TRBJ2-3; 10 nucleotides match TRBD1. The CDR3 is 16 residues long. J was trimmed by 9 bases and V by 5 bases; bases with no gene match: 14. In germline, CDR1 is LNHDA, CDR2 SQIVND (reference sequence). The chain's CDR3 is CASSYGTGALWVTQYF. CDR3 DNA: TGTGCCAGTAGTTACGGGACAGGGGCGTTGTGGGTGACGCAGTATTTT.

This chain joins TRBV28 and TRBJ1-2; the D gene is possibly TRBD1 (5 bases). Germline V gene data show CDR1 as MDHEN and CDR2 as SYDVKM. Trimming pared 6 bases from V and 1 base from J, leaving 12 bases between. The CDR3 covers 14 residues. The CDR3 sequence: CASSPMGDNYGYTF. In DNA, the CDR3 is TGTGCCAGCAGCCCAATGGGGGATAACTATGGCTACACCTTC.

The rearrangement uses TRBV9 and TRBJ1-1, with unresolved D. The CDR3 totals 14 residues. The germline V gene has CDR1 SGDLS and CDR2 YYNGEE. V dropped 1 base and J dropped 1 base, with 8 bases sitting between them. CDR3 DNA: TGTGCCAGCAGCGTATCCGCCAGGAACACTGAAGCTTTCTTT. Protein: CASSVSARNTEAFF.

The chain links TRBV19 to TRBJ2-3; D gene ambiguous. CDR3 length: 15 residues. Looked up from germline, CDR1 is LNHDA and CDR2 is SQIVND (reference sequence). V lost 3 bases and J lost 2, with 12 bases in between. The CDR3 region is CASSMGTFVTDTQYF. As DNA, the CDR3 is TGTGCCAGTAGTATGGGCACCTTTGTCACAGATACGCAGTATTTT.